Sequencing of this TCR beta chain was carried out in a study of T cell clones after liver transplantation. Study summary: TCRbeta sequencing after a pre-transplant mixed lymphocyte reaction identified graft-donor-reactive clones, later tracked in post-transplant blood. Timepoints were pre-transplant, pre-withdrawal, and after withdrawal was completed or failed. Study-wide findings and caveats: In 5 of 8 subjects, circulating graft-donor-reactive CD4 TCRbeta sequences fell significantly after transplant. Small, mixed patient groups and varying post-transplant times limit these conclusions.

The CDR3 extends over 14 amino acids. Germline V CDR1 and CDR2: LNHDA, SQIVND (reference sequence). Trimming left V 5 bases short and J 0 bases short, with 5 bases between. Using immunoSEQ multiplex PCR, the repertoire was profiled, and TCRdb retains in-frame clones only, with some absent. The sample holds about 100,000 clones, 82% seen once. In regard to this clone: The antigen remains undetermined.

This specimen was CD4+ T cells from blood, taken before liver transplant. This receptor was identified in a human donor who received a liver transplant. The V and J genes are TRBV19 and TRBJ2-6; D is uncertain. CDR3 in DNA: TGTGCCAGTAGTGGGAACTCTGGGGCCAACGTCCTGACTTTC. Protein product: CASSGNSGANVLTF. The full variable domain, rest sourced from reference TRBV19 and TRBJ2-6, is DGGITQSPKYLFRKEGQNVTLSCEQNLNHDAMYWYRQDPGQGLRLIYYSQIVNDFQKGDIAEGYSVSREKKESFPLTVTSAQKNPTAFYLCASSGNSGANVLTFGAGSRLTVL.